The rows below give T cell receptor beta chains drawn from one sample of a study of T-cell reconstitution after alpha-beta-depleted transplantation in children. Each CDR3 protein gets one entry after TCRdb re-called the PCR reads with MiXCR. The sample consists of approximately 300,000 distinct CDR3 sequences, over 7% of them appearing once. This sample comprised peripheral blood, obtained 360 days after TCRalphabeta/CD19-depleted stem cell transplant. Every receptor here comes from a female patient under 10 years old who had a stem cell transplant for Fanconi anemia, so the T cells may come from the graft donor. CDR3s include the opening cysteine and the closing phenylalanine or tryptophan. The D gene is left open where the match is weak. The size of a clone is reported for some rows only, either as once, few or many, or as a class for expanded clones.

d_gene	j_gene	abundance	v_gene	CDR3aa	CDR3nt
NA	TRBJ1-1	many	TRBV28	CATKRRPEAFF	TGTGCCACCAAAAGACGGCCAGAAGCTTTCTTT
NA	TRBJ2-1	many	TRBV11-1	CASSLWVGNNEQFF	TGTGCCAGCAGCTTGTGGGTTGGTAACAATGAGCAGTTCTTC
NA	TRBJ1-1	many	TRBV29-1	CSVLGGRASNTEAFF	TGCAGCGTCCTGGGGGGTCGGGCATCAAACACTGAAGCTTTCTTT
NA	TRBJ1-6	few	TRBV11-2	CASSSLTLREFPPLHF	TGTGCCAGCAGCTCTCTAACCTTAAGGGAGTTCCCACCCCTCCACTTT
NA	TRBJ2-5	many	TRBV27	CASSWDIQETQYF	TGTGCCAGCAGTTGGGACATCCAAGAGACCCAGTACTTC
TRBD1	TRBJ1-1	few	TRBV5-6	CASSSGGDYYPGAFF	TGTGCCAGCAGCTCAGGGGGGGACTATTACCCCGGAGCTTTCTTT
NA	TRBJ2-7	many	TRBV7-3	CASSLGPSSEQYF	TGTGCCAGCAGCTTAGGCCCTAGTAGCGAGCAGTACTTC
NA	TRBJ1-1	many	TRBV4-2	CASSQEVGGGSTEAFF	TGTGCCAGCAGCCAAGAAGTGGGAGGGGGAAGCACTGAAGCTTTCTTT
NA	TRBJ2-7	many	TRBV4-2	CASSQGRKGLLRAYEQYF	TGTGCCAGCAGCCAAGGGAGAAAGGGACTCCTCCGAGCCTACGAGCAGTACTTC
NA	TRBJ1-2	many	TRBV6-5	CATEWDSGDIYGYTF	TGTGCCACCGAATGGGATTCAGGGGATATCTATGGCTACACCTTC
TRBD1	TRBJ1-1	NA	TRBV28	CAMSPDGDREAFF	TGTGCCATGAGCCCCGACGGGGACAGGGAAGCTTTCTTT
TRBD1	TRBJ2-2	NA	TRBV30	CAWSAGQGRGTGELFF	TGTGCCTGGAGCGCCGGACAGGGTCGAGGCACCGGGGAGCTGTTTTTT
TRBD1	TRBJ2-2	many	TRBV11-2	CASSFGTVTGELFF	TGTGCCAGCAGCTTCGGGACAGTCACCGGGGAGCTGTTTTTT
TRBD1	TRBJ2-5	few	TRBV7-9	CASSKRTGRLQETQYF	TGTGCCAGCAGCAAACGGACAGGGCGGCTCCAAGAGACCCAGTACTTC
NA	TRBJ2-5	many	TRBV5-1	CASSFLLGTQETQYF	TGCGCCAGCAGCTTTTTGCTTGGGACCCAAGAGACCCAGTACTTC
NA	TRBJ2-1	few	TRBV5-1	CASSLRGEVGNEQFF	TGCGCCAGCAGCTTGCGTGGTGAAGTCGGCAATGAGCAGTTCTTC
NA	TRBJ2-1	many	TRBV5-1	CASSSRGDHNEQFF	TGCGCCAGCAGCTCAAGGGGTGACCACAATGAGCAGTTCTTC
TRBD2	TRBJ2-1	once	TRBV27	CASSLLAGFSSYNEQFF	TGTGCCAGCAGTTTGCTAGCGGGTTTTAGCTCCTACAATGAGCAGTTCTTC
TRBD1	TRBJ2-3	many	TRBV12-3/TRBV12-4	CASSYRQGADTQYF	TGTGCCAGCAGTTACAGACAGGGGGCAGATACGCAGTATTTT
NA	TRBJ2-3	many	TRBV29-1	CSVDEWADTQYF	TGCAGCGTCGACGAATGGGCAGATACGCAGTATTTT
NA	TRBJ2-6	many	TRBV3-1	CASSQDLGAGANVLTF	TGTGCCAGCAGCCAAGATCTGGGGGCTGGGGCCAACGTCCTGACTTTC
NA	TRBJ2-1	NA	TRBV27	CASTLLGGLHEQFF	TGTGCCAGCACCCTCTTGGGTGGGCTCCATGAGCAGTTCTTC
NA	TRBJ2-7	many	TRBV12-3/TRBV12-4	CASSLRSIAGREYYEQYF	TGTGCCAGCAGTTTAAGGAGTATCGCGGGTCGGGAGTACTACGAGCAGTACTTC
NA	TRBJ2-5	many	TRBV10-3	CAISGYSQETQYF	TGTGCCATCAGTGGGTACTCACAAGAGACCCAGTACTTC
NA	TRBJ1-4	few	TRBV20-1	CSGGDRTEKLFF	TGCAGTGGGGGAGACCGTACTGAAAAACTGTTTTTT
NA	TRBJ1-1	few	TRBV7-9	CASSASRNGAFF	TGTGCCAGCAGCGCAAGCCGGAACGGAGCTTTCTTT
TRBD1	TRBJ2-7	NA	TRBV6-5	CASSYYTGGAYEQYF	TGTGCCAGCAGTTACTATACAGGGGGAGCCTACGAGCAGTACTTC
NA	TRBJ1-4	NA	TRBV5-1	CASSPRGPRSINEKLFF	TGCGCCAGCAGCCCGAGGGGCCCACGAAGCATTAATGAAAAACTGTTTTTT
NA	TRBJ2-5	many	TRBV30	CAWSVAGVQETQYF	TGTGCCTGGAGTGTAGCAGGCGTCCAAGAGACCCAGTACTTC
TRBD2	TRBJ2-5	NA	TRBV28	CASSFALAGVGGETQYF	TGTGCCAGCAGTTTTGCGCTAGCGGGAGTGGGGGGTGAGACCCAGTACTTC
NA	TRBJ1-4	few	TRBV5-1	CASSLNSGTTNEKLFF	TGCGCCAGCAGCTTGAATTCGGGAACAACTAATGAAAAACTGTTTTTT
NA	TRBJ1-2	NA	TRBV12-3/TRBV12-4	CASGTTRDIGYGYTF	TGTGCCAGCGGCACTACCCGGGACATAGGCTATGGCTACACCTTC
NA	TRBJ1-1	many	TRBV7-2	CASTSFPGGAEAFF	TGTGCCAGCACCTCTTTTCCCGGGGGTGCTGAAGCTTTCTTT
TRBD2	TRBJ2-1	many	TRBV5-4	CASSLERTRHEQFF	TGTGCCAGCAGCTTGGAGCGGACTAGGCATGAGCAGTTCTTC
NA	TRBJ2-3	NA	TRBV9	CASSVTATNTDTQYF	TGTGCCAGCAGCGTAACAGCGACAAACACAGATACGCAGTATTTT
NA	TRBJ2-7	many	TRBV5-1	CASSLDNSYEQYF	TGCGCCAGCAGCTTGGACAACTCCTACGAGCAGTACTTC
NA	TRBJ1-4	few	TRBV18	CASSGTRVEKLFF	TGTGCCAGCTCGGGCACCCGGGTCGAAAAACTGTTTTTT
TRBD2	TRBJ2-3	NA	TRBV7-6	CASSQGPSGVRSTDTQYF	TGTGCCAGCAGCCAAGGGCCTAGCGGGGTCCGTAGCACAGATACGCAGTATTTT
NA	TRBJ1-6	NA	TRBV7-8	CASSLVWGGNSPLHF	TGTGCCAGCAGCCTAGTGTGGGGAGGTAATTCACCCCTCCACTTT
TRBD1	TRBJ2-7	many	TRBV10-3	CAIRKTGAGGEQYF	TGTGCCATCAGGAAGACAGGGGCCGGGGGCGAGCAGTACTTC
NA	TRBJ2-5	NA	TRBV28	CASSLNTRSPLLAQYF	TGTGCCAGCAGTTTGAACACTAGGTCACCTCTTTTGGCCCAGTACTTC
NA	TRBJ2-5	many	TRBV10-3	CAISEAPKPETQYF	TGTGCCATCAGTGAGGCCCCAAAGCCAGAGACCCAGTACTTC
TRBD1	TRBJ2-7	many	TRBV28	CASSLDPDRGLDEQYF	TGTGCCAGCAGTTTAGACCCGGACAGGGGGCTAGACGAGCAGTACTTC
NA	TRBJ1-2	few	TRBV28	CASTDRGRDYGYTF	TGTGCCAGCACGGACAGAGGTCGTGACTATGGCTACACCTTC
NA	TRBJ2-3	many	TRBV28	CASSLRAGTVDTQYF	TGTGCCAGCAGTTTACGGGCAGGGACGGTGGATACGCAGTATTTT
NA	TRBJ1-1	NA	TRBV5-6	CASTWDRRMNTEAFF	TGTGCCAGCACCTGGGATAGAAGAATGAACACTGAAGCTTTCTTT
NA	TRBJ2-7	NA	TRBV18	CASSPSGGYEQYF	TGTGCCAGCTCACCGTCCGGGGGCTACGAGCAGTACTTC
TRBD1	TRBJ1-1	many	TRBV10-1	CASSGPGGEAFF	TGCGCCAGCAGCGGTCCAGGGGGCGAAGCTTTCTTT